Listed below are T cell receptor beta chains from one sample, sequenced in a study of beta chain features in type 1 diabetes. The protocol was immunoSEQ multiplex PCR, while the TCRdb copy is restricted to in-frame clones and leaves out a portion. Here the sample spans roughly 250,000 clones, around 21% being singletons. The sample taken for sequencing was naive CD4+ T cells from blood. The receptors were sampled from a middle-aged woman with type 1 diabetes. Each CDR3 is given without its conserved first and last residue.

v_gene	j_gene	CDR3aa
TRBV25-1	TRBJ1-5	ASSGGTGANQPQH
TRBV29-1	TRBJ2-7	SVALQEEQY
TRBV30	TRBJ1-2	AWSGPGTGGKGYGYT
TRBV6-6	TRBJ1-1	ASSYGQGTEAF
TRBV7-9	TRBJ2-7	ASSLQGYEQY
TRBV2	TRBJ2-1	ASSPPYYNEQF
TRBV9	TRBJ2-6	ASSDRGSSGANVLT
TRBV15	TRBJ2-1	ATSRRNPNEQF
TRBV6-6	TRBJ2-5	ASSTGTSGETQY
TRBV28	TRBJ1-1	ASSPIKTEAF
TRBV6-5	TRBJ2-7	ASSLGGGTGYEQY
TRBV7-2	TRBJ1-3	ASRPRGVSGNTIY
TRBV29-1	TRBJ2-6	SVPEREGGANVLT
TRBV19	TRBJ1-6	ASSVGGVSPLH
TRBV19	TRBJ1-4	ASSIEGRAGEKLF
TRBV6-6	TRBJ1-1	ASTHRGNTEAF
TRBV20-1	TRBJ2-5	SASGEETQY
TRBV7-8	TRBJ1-2	ASSFNNYGYT
TRBV7-9	TRBJ2-1	ASSVGLAGHNEQF
TRBV7-2	TRBJ2-5	ASSSTDRVRETQY
TRBV11-2	TRBJ1-4	ASSFPPTGGEKLF
TRBV29-1	TRBJ1-2	SYDRVYDRYT
TRBV5-1	TRBJ1-5	ASSEGYSNQPQH
TRBV4-3	TRBJ1-6	ASSHVDRDSPLH